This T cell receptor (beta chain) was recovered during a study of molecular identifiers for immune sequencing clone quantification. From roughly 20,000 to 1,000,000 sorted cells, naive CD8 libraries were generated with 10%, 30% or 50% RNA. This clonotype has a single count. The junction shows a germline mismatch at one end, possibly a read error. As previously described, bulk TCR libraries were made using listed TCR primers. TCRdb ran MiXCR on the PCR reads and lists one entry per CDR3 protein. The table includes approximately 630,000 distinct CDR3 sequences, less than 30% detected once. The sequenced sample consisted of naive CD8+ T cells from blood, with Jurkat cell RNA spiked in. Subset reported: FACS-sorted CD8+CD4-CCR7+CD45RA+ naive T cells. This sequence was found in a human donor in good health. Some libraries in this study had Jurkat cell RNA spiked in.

Here the CDR3 reads CANSQLAGGAYEQFF. CDR3 nucleotide sequence: TGTGCCAACAGTCAACTAGCGGGGGGGGCCTATGAGCAGTTCTTC. V usage is TRBV12-3 or TRBV12-4 and J usage is TRBJ2-1, with TRBD2 identical over 13 bases. The CDR3 spans 15 residues.